What follows are 16 T cell receptor beta chains derived from one specimen sequenced in a study of beta chain features in type 1 diabetes. Study results and limitations: In all four CD4+ subsets, TCRB CDR3 length was significantly, moderately reduced in type 1 diabetes.

What these receptors recognize is not known. The study reverse transcribed the entire isolated RNA, so it sequenced expressed TCRB transcripts. This table comes from immunoSEQ multiplex PCR, and its TCRdb copy is limited to in-frame clones, with some not included. Among about 160,000 clones listed, 9% to 10% were seen once. Sequencing was performed on central memory CD4+ T cells from blood. These receptors were collected from a woman aged 30 to 39 with type 1 diabetes.

The chain has TRBV27 and TRBJ2-5; TRBD2 matches 9 bases. CDR1 is MNHEY and CDR2 is SMNVEV in the germline V gene (reference sequence). The V gene end was trimmed by 1 base and the J gene end by 1 base; junction bases not matched to a gene: 4. The length of the CDR3 is 16 residues. The CDR3 sequence is CASSLLGLAGQETQYF. The DNA for the CDR3 is TGTGCCAGCAGTTTATTGGGACTAGCAGGCCAAGAGACCCAGTACTTC.

V gene TRBV7-9 combines with J gene TRBJ1-4; D uncertain. The CDR3 loop spans 12 amino acids. V was clipped by 5 bases and J by 5 bases, with 6 bases between them. Per the germline V gene, CDR1 is SEHNR and CDR2 is FQNEAQ (reference sequence). The CDR3 DNA reads as TGTGCCAGCAGCCGAGCCAATGAAAAACTGTTTTTT. It translates to CASSRANEKLFF.

This clone has just a few counts. The rearrangement uses TRBV29-1 and TRBJ2-4; 7 bases are a match to TRBD1. The CDR3 sequence is 17 residues long. CDR1 SQVTM and CDR2 ANQGSEA come from the germline V gene. V was pared by 4 bases and J by 0 bases, with 12 bases of the junction left unmatched. CDR3: CSVGDEGQKKAKNIQYF. CDR3 sequence (DNA): TGCAGCGTTGGGGATGAGGGACAGAAAAAAGCCAAAAACATTCAGTACTTC.

This chain links TRBV11-3 with TRBJ1-1, with 8 positions matching TRBD1. Unmatched junction bases numbered 7, after V lost 3 bases and J lost 4 bases. Germline-derived CDR1 and CDR2 are SGHNT and YENEEA. CDR3 length: 15 amino acids. The CDR3 is CASSLGAQGATEAFF. The CDR3 nucleotides read TGTGCCAGCAGCTTGGGGGCCCAGGGGGCCACTGAAGCTTTCTTT.

This chain joins TRBV18 and TRBJ2-5, with D hard to call. This CDR3 has 14 residues. Deletions cut 2 bases from V and 1 base from J, with 8 bases between. Germline V gene lookup returns CDR1 KGHSH and CDR2 LQKENI. CDR3 protein: CASSPNTGQETQYF. CDR3 nucleotides: TGTGCCAGCTCACCAAATACTGGCCAAGAGACCCAGTACTTC.

This chain uses TRBV28 with TRBJ1-1, with 8 bases fitting TRBD1. The germline gives CDR1 MDHEN, CDR2 SYDVKM. V lost 5 bases and J lost 6; bases outside the gene matches: 5. This CDR3 is built from 13 residues. This chain's CDR3 is CASSGQGEPEAFF. CDR3 in DNA: TGTGCCAGCAGTGGACAGGGAGAACCTGAAGCTTTCTTT.

In regard to this clone: Sequence at one end of the junction differs from germline and may be a read error. The chain uses TRBV4-2 and TRBJ2-7; 16 bases are shared with TRBD2. The germline V gene encodes CDR1 LGHNA and CDR2 YNFKEQ. The CDR3 length is 16 residues. The CDR3 nucleotides are TGTGCCAGCAGCCAAGATCCCGGGACTAGCGGGAGGGCCATGGACTTC. Translating it yields CASSQDPGTSGRAMDF.

This clone was picked up a small number of times. The V and J genes are TRBV11-2 and TRBJ1-1; D not certain. The V end lost 4 bases, the J end lost 7 bases, and 10 bases lay between the germline ends. CDR1 is SGHAT and CDR2 is FQNNGV in the germline V gene. The CDR3 covers 12 residues. The CDR3 nucleotides read TGTGCCAGCAGCTCCGAAGCGGTTGAAGCTTTCTTT. Residues: CASSSEAVEAFF. The full variable domain, completed using reference TRBV11-2 and TRBJ1-1, is EAGVAQSPRYKIIEKRQSVAFWCNPISGHATLYWYQQILGQGPKLLIQFQNNGVVDDSQLPKDRFSAERLKGVDSTLKIQPAKLEDSAVYLCASSSEAVEAFFGQGTRLTVV.

The V and J genes are TRBV29-1 and TRBJ1-1; 7 positions agree with TRBD1. The V segment lost 4 bases and the J segment 4 bases; nucleotides outside the gene matches: 6. The CDR3 runs 13 residues. Germline CDR1 reads SQVTM; CDR2 reads ANQGSEA. The chain's CDR3 is CSVARQGGTEAFF. CDR3 bases: TGCAGCGTTGCAAGGCAGGGGGGCACTGAAGCTTTCTTT.

This clone has only a few counts. This chain links TRBV7-2 with TRBJ2-7, with 7 bases identical to TRBD1. Germline trimming cut 4 bases from V and 10 bases from J; bases unmatched to any gene: 13. Germline-derived CDR1 and CDR2 are SGHTA and FQGNSA. The CDR3 length is 14 residues. The CDR3 nucleotides are TGTGCCAGCAGCTCTTCTCTAACAGGGGCCTCCCAGTACTTC. Translating it yields CASSSSLTGASQYF. Full variable domain (rest looked up from reference TRBV7-2 and TRBJ2-7): GAGVSQSPSNKVTEKGKDVELRCDPISGHTALYWYRQSLGQGLEFLIYFQGNSAPDKSGLPSDRFSAERTGGSVSTLTIQRTQQEDSAVYLCASSSSLTGASQYFGPGTRLTVT.

This sequence joins TRBV15 and TRBJ2-1, with TRBD2 matching over 10 bases. This CDR3 contains 18 residues. After removal of 0 bases from V and 5 bases from J, the junction contained 10 bases not matched to a gene. Germline CDR1 and CDR2: LNHNV and YYDKDF (reference sequence). The CDR3 sequence is CATSRDRASGSRDNEQFF. Written as DNA, the CDR3 is TGTGCCACCAGCAGAGATAGGGCTAGCGGGAGTCGGGACAATGAGCAGTTCTTC.

CDR3 in amino acids: CASSQFTSGVPYEQYF. Written as DNA, the CDR3 is TGTGCCAGCAGCCAATTTACTAGCGGGGTCCCCTACGAGCAGTACTTC. The rearrangement uses TRBV4-2 and TRBJ2-7; 10 bases map to TRBD2. This CDR3 is built from 16 residues. CDR1 is LGHNA and CDR2 is YNFKEQ in the germline V gene. V shed 2 bases and J 2 bases; nucleotides not matched to a gene: 6.

The chain joins TRBV25-1 to TRBJ2-2; D call uncertain. The V end lost 3 bases, the J end lost 5 bases, and 7 bases lay between the germline ends. Germline V gene lookup returns CDR1 MGHDK and CDR2 SYGVNS. The CDR3 contains 13 residues. As DNA, the CDR3 is TGTGCCAGCAGTGATCCCCAGACCGGGGAGCTGTTTTTT. It encodes CASSDPQTGELFF.

This clone was detected only a few times. The chain is built from TRBV4-2 and TRBJ2-2; D is perhaps TRBD1 (5 bases). V was trimmed by 2 bases and J by 4 bases, leaving 8 bases between them. The CDR3 spans 14 residues. CDR1 and CDR2 (germline): LGHNA, YNFKEQ. In DNA form, the CDR3 reads TGTGCCAGCAGCCAAATCCAGGGCACCGGGGAGCTGTTTTTT. This gives the protein CASSQIQGTGELFF.

The chain links TRBV7-9 to TRBJ2-5; D perhaps matches TRBD2 (6 bases). CDR3 length: 15 residues. The V and J ends lost 2 bases and 0 bases respectively, with 10 bases between them. CDR1 is SEHNR and CDR2 is FQNEAQ in the germline V gene (reference sequence). The DNA for the CDR3 is TGTGCCAGCAGCTTACGGGCGGGATACCAAGAGACCCAGTACTTC. The encoded protein is CASSLRAGYQETQYF.

The chain couples TRBV7-2 to TRBJ1-2; D unresolved. CDR1 is SGHTA and CDR2 is FQGNSA in the germline V gene. V lost 2 bases and J 6 bases, leaving 10 bases between the germline ends. This CDR3 contains 13 residues. CDR3 sequence: CASSLKGVNGYTF. The CDR3 DNA follows: TGTGCCAGCAGCTTAAAGGGAGTGAATGGCTACACCTTC. Using reference TRBV7-2 and TRBJ1-2 for the parts outside the CDR3, the full variable domain is GAGVSQSPSNKVTEKGKDVELRCDPISGHTALYWYRQSLGQGLEFLIYFQGNSAPDKSGLPSDRFSAERTGGSVSTLTIQRTQQEDSAVYLCASSLKGVNGYTFGSGTRLTVV.